A selection of T cell receptor beta chains follows, all from one sample in a study of blood T cell repertoires in COVID-19. Measured with immunoSEQ multiplex PCR; TCRdb has only the in-frame clones, and not every one. Of tens of thousands of clones in the sample, approximately 85% were seen once. Sequenced input: peripheral blood. Receptor source: a human donor in a cohort sampled during active COVID-19. The CDR3 runs from the conserved cysteine through the conserved F or W. The D gene is left open where the match is weak. The size of a clone is reported for some rows only, either as once, few or many, or as a class for expanded clones.

CDR3 DNA: TGTGCCAGCAGCTTACAGGGGATCGAAGGTGCTGAAGCTTTCTTT
CDR3 protein: CASSLQGIEGAEAFF
clone size: .
D gene: TRBD1
V gene: TRBV5-5
J gene: TRBJ1-1

CDR3 DNA: TGTGCCAGCAGTGACCCCAGGGGAACGGCCAACGTCCTGACTTTC
CDR3 protein: CASSDPRGTANVLTF
clone size: .
D gene: .
V gene: TRBV25-1
J gene: TRBJ2-6

CDR3 DNA: TGTGCCAGCAGTATGACTAGCGGGGGTCGGGGTGAGCAGTTCTTC
CDR3 protein: CASSMTSGGRGEQFF
clone size: .
D gene: TRBD2
V gene: TRBV6-2/TRBV6-3
J gene: TRBJ2-1

CDR3 DNA: TGTGCCAGCAGCCAAGAAAGGACCAGGGGGCAGAACACTGAAGCTTTCTTT
CDR3 protein: CASSQERTRGQNTEAFF
clone size: .
D gene: TRBD1
V gene: TRBV4-2
J gene: TRBJ1-1

CDR3 DNA: TGTGCCAGCTCAAAGTCCCTAGCGGGACAAGGGAGTGGGGATACGCAGTATTTT
CDR3 protein: CASSKSLAGQGSGDTQYF
clone size: .
D gene: TRBD2
V gene: TRBV18
J gene: TRBJ2-3

CDR3 DNA: TGTGCCAGTAGTATAAAAGGGGCCGGGGGAGCACCAGAAGAAGCCGAGCAGTTCTTC
CDR3 protein: CASSIKGAGGAPEEAEQFF
clone size: .
D gene: .
V gene: TRBV19
J gene: TRBJ2-1

CDR3 DNA: TGTGCCAGTAGTATTAGATACTACAATGAGCAGTTCTTC
CDR3 protein: CASSIRYYNEQFF
clone size: .
D gene: .
V gene: TRBV19
J gene: TRBJ2-1

CDR3 DNA: TGTGCCAGCAGCTTAGATAGAGGGACCCAGTACTTC
CDR3 protein: CASSLDRGTQYF
clone size: .
D gene: .
V gene: TRBV7-9
J gene: TRBJ2-5

CDR3 DNA: TGTGCCAGCAGCTTGGCCCAGACATGGGATGAGCAGTTCTTC
CDR3 protein: CASSLAQTWDEQFF
clone size: .
D gene: .
V gene: TRBV11-2
J gene: TRBJ2-1

CDR3 DNA: TGTGCCAGTAGTCCAAACAGGTGGACCCAGCATTTT
CDR3 protein: CASSPNRWTQHF
clone size: few
D gene: .
V gene: TRBV19
J gene: TRBJ1-5

CDR3 DNA: TGTGCCAGCAGCCGACAGGTCGGCACTGAAGCTTTCTTT
CDR3 protein: CASSRQVGTEAFF
clone size: .
D gene: .
V gene: TRBV3-1/TRBV3-2
J gene: TRBJ1-1

CDR3 DNA: TGTGCCAGCAGCGAAGGACAAAACTATGGCTACACCTTC
CDR3 protein: CASSEGQNYGYTF
clone size: .
D gene: .
V gene: TRBV2
J gene: TRBJ1-2

CDR3 DNA: TGTGCCAGCAGTTGGAGGACAGAAACCTACGAGCAGTACTTC
CDR3 protein: CASSWRTETYEQYF
clone size: few
D gene: .
V gene: TRBV6-2/TRBV6-3
J gene: TRBJ2-7

CDR3 DNA: TGTGCCAGTAGTGCAGGGGGTTCTCACAATGAGCAGTTCTTC
CDR3 protein: CASSAGGSHNEQFF
clone size: .
D gene: TRBD1
V gene: TRBV19
J gene: TRBJ2-1